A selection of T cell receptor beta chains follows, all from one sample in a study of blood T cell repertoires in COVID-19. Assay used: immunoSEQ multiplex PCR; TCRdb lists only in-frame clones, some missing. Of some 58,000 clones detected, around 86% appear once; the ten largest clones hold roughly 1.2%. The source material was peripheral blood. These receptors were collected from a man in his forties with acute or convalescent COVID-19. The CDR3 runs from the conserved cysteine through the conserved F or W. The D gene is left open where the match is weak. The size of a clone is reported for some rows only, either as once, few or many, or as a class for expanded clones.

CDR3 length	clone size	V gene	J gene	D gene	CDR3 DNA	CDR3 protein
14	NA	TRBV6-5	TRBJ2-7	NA	TGTGCCAGCAGTTCTGGCAGGGGAGGGGCCGAGCAGTACTTC	CASSSGRGGAEQYF
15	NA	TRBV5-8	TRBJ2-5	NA	TGTGCCAGCAGCTTGGCCGCGGGGGCCCAAGAGACCCAGTACTTC	CASSLAAGAQETQYF
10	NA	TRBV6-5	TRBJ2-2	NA	TGTGCCAGCATCGCCGGGGAGCTGTTTTTT	CASIAGELFF
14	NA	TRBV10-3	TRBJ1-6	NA	TGTGCCATCAGTCGGGAGGACAGCCGCTCACCCCTCCACTTT	CAISREDSRSPLHF
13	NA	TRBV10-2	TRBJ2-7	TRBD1	TGCGCCAGCAGTGTGGGTCGACAGGGCGAGCAGTACTTC	CASSVGRQGEQYF
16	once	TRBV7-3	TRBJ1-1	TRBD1	TGTGCCAGCAGCCAAGGGAGGACAGGGGGAGGCACTGAAGCTTTCTTT	CASSQGRTGGGTEAFF
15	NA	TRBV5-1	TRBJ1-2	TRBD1	TGCGCCAGCAGCTTGGAGACAGGGAGGACCTATGGCTACACCTTC	CASSLETGRTYGYTF
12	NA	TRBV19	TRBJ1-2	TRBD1	TGTGCCAGTCACACAGGGGGAGATGGCTACACCTTC	CASHTGGDGYTF
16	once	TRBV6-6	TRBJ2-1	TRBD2	TGTGCCAGCAGTTTCCAACTAGCGGGGGCAAACAATGAGCAGTTCTTC	CASSFQLAGANNEQFF
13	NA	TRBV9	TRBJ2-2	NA	TGTGCCAGCAGCACACGGGACACCGGGGAGCTGTTTTTT	CASSTRDTGELFF
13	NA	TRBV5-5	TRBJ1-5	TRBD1	TGTGCCAGCAGCACAGACAGGGTCGGGCCCCAGCATTTT	CASSTDRVGPQHF
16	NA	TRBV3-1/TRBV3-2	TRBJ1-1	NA	TGTGCCAGCAGCCCCAGGGGTGTGGGGCAGGGCACTGAAGCTTTCTTT	CASSPRGVGQGTEAFF
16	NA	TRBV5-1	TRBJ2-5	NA	TGCGCCAGCAGCTTGGTGGGGGGGCCTCGAGGAGAGACCCAGTACTTC	CASSLVGGPRGETQYF
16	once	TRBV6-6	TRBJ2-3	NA	TGTGCCAGCAGTTACCCGACAGGATCTAGCACAGATACGCAGTATTTT	CASSYPTGSSTDTQYF
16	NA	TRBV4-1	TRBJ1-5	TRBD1	TGCGCCAGCAGCCAGCCGGGACAGAGAGACAATCAGCCCCAGCATTTT	CASSQPGQRDNQPQHF
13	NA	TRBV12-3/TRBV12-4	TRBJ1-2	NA	TGTGCCAGCAGTTTAGCCAGTGGCTATGGCTACACCTTC	CASSLASGYGYTF